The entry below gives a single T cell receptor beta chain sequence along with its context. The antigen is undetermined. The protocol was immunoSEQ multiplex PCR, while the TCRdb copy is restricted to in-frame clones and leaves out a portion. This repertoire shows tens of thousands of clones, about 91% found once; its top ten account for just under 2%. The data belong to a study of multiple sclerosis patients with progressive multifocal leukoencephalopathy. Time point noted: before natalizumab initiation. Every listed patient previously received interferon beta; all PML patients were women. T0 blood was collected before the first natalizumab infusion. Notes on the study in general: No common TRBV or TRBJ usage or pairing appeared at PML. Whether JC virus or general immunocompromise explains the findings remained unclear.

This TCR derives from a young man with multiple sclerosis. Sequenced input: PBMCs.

The CDR3 DNA reads as TGCGCCAGCAGCTCCCGGACTAGCGGGAGTTATACAACCGGGGAGCTGTTTTTT. Translating gives CASSSRTSGSYTTGELFF. This rearrangement joins TRBV4-3 to TRBJ2-2; the match to TRBD2 covers 13 bases. V shed 5 bases and J 5 bases; nucleotides not matched to a gene: 11. This CDR3 contains 18 residues. CDR1 is LGHNA, CDR2 YSLEER, per germline.